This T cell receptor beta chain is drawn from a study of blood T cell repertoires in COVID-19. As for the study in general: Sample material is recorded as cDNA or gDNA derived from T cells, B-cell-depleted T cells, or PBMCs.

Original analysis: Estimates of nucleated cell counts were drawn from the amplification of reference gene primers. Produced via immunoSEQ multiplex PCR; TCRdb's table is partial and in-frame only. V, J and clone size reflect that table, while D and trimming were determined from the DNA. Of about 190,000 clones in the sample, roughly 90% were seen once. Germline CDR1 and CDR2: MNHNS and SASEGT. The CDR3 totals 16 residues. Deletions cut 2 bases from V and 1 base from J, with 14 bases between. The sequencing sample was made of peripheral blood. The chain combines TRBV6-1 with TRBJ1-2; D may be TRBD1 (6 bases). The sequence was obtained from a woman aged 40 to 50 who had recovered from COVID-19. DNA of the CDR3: TGTGCCAGCAGTGAACGTCACGGGACAATTAACTATGGCTACACCTTC. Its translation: CASSERHGTINYGYTF.